Listed here are 20 T cell receptor beta chains from one sample, sequenced in a study of shared clonotypes between healthy human individuals. Repertoires were generated with immunoSEQ multiplex PCR, while TCRdb's copy carries only in-frame clones and drops some. The sample consists of approximately 510,000 clones, less than 85% of them appearing once. The sequenced material came from PBMCs. Every receptor here comes from a woman in her forties in good health. Some clones in this sample may be carry-over from other donors' samples.

This chain connects TRBV18 to TRBJ1-4; D perhaps matches TRBD1 (5 bases). V was trimmed by 2 bases and J by 0 bases, leaving 10 bases between them. The length of the CDR3 is 16 residues. The germline CDR1 and CDR2 sequences are KGHSH and LQKENI. CDR3 nucleotides: TGTGCCAGCTCACCAACTCCGGGGGCAACTAATGAAAAACTGTTTTTT. It translates to CASSPTPGATNEKLFF.

The chain uses TRBV28 and TRBJ1-6; 10 nucleotides agree with TRBD1. Germline V gives CDR1 MDHEN, CDR2 SYDVKM. Losses at the gene ends were 4 bases for V and 7 bases for J; bases not matched to a gene: 4. The length of the CDR3 is 15 residues. The CDR3 spells CASSSPGQGNSPLHF. In DNA form, the CDR3 reads TGTGCCAGCAGTTCCCCGGGACAGGGGAATTCACCCCTCCACTTT.

This clone appeared a single time. This chain uses TRBV13 with TRBJ2-5, with TRBD2 matching 7 bases. V lost 4 bases to trimming and J lost 5 bases; unmatched junction nucleotides: 7. The CDR3 extends over 14 amino acids. In germline, CDR1 is PRHDT, CDR2 FYEKMQ (reference sequence). The CDR3 sequence is CASSSSTSRETQYF. CDR3 nucleotide sequence: TGTGCCAGCAGCTCCTCGACTAGCCGTGAGACCCAGTACTTC. Full variable domain (rest looked up from reference TRBV13 and TRBJ2-5): AAGVIQSPRHLIKEKRETATLKCYPIPRHDTVYWYQQGPGQDPQFLISFYEKMQSDKGSIPDRFSAQQFSDYHSELNMSSLELGDSALYFCASSSSTSRETQYFGPGTRLLVL.

V gene TRBV28 combines with J gene TRBJ2-7, with 8 bases aligning to TRBD1. CDR1 is MDHEN and CDR2 is SYDVKM in the germline V gene. J gave up 4 bases and V 2 bases, and 7 bases lay outside the gene matches. This CDR3 spans 15 amino acids. CDR3 nucleotide sequence: TGTGCCAGCAGTTTAAACGGACAGGGATGGTACGAGCAGTACTTC. Translated: CASSLNGQGWYEQYF. Based on the CDR3 plus reference TRBV28 and TRBJ2-7, the full variable domain is DVKVTQSSRYLVKRTGEKVFLECVQDMDHENMFWYRQDPGLGLRLIYFSYDVKMKEKGDIPEGYSVSREKKERFSLILESASTNQTSMYLCASSLNGQGWYEQYFGPGTRLTVT.

This chain connects TRBV2 to TRBJ1-3, with D uncertain. V was cut by 5 bases and J by 0 bases, with 14 bases left in between. The CDR3 runs to 16 residues. Germline V gene data show CDR1 as SNHLY and CDR2 as FYNNEI. DNA of the CDR3: TGTGCCAGCAGTATTTCGGATGTGAGCTCTGGAAACACCATATATTTT. Protein sequence: CASSISDVSSGNTIYF.

The J gene is TRBJ2-5, the V gene TRBV7-2; 13 bases match TRBD2. The CDR3 spans 16 residues. Germline V gene data show CDR1 as SGHTA and CDR2 as FQGNSA. The ends lost 5 bases at V and 7 bases at J; junction bases unmatched: 10. CDR3 sequence reads: CASSTRTSGSLVTQYF. The CDR3 region has the DNA TGTGCCAGCAGCACCCGGACTAGCGGGAGCTTGGTGACCCAGTACTTC. The entire variable domain, with the rest obtained from reference TRBV7-2 and TRBJ2-5, is as follows: GAGVSQSPSNKVTEKGKDVELRCDPISGHTALYWYRQSLGQGLEFLIYFQGNSAPDKSGLPSDRFSAERTGGSVSTLTIQRTQQEDSAVYLCASSTRTSGSLVTQYFGPGTRLLVL.

The chain links TRBV28 to TRBJ1-5; D gene ambiguous. Trimming took off 8 bases at V and 3 bases at J, with 11 bases between the two ends. Germline V gene lookup returns CDR1 MDHEN and CDR2 SYDVKM. The CDR3 consists of 13 residues. The CDR3 DNA follows: TGTGCCAGCGAGTACAGCGACAATCAGCCCCAGCATTTT. Translating it yields CASEYSDNQPQHF.

V usage is TRBV9 and J usage is TRBJ2-5; 9 bases line up with TRBD1. This CDR3 spans 17 amino acids. CDR1 SGDLS and CDR2 YYNGEE come from the germline V gene. V trimming: 0 bases; J trimming: 5 bases; junction bases outside the gene matches: 11. This CDR3 reads CASSVGAGTGRGETQYF. CDR3 coding DNA: TGTGCCAGCAGCGTAGGAGCCGGGACAGGGAGAGGTGAGACCCAGTACTTC.

Remarks on this clone: The sample carries other DNA sequences with the same CDR3. This chain joins TRBV19 and TRBJ2-5, with D unresolved. Trimming took 5 bases from V and 5 from J, leaving 6 bases between them. The CDR3 loop spans 11 amino acids. Germline values: CDR1 LNHDA, CDR2 SQIVND (reference sequence). The CDR3, as DNA: TGTGCCAGTAGTTCTGGGGAGACCCAGTACTTC. Encoded protein: CASSSGETQYF.

As to this clone: Additional DNA sequences in this sample encode the identical CDR3. This chain uses TRBV6-5 with TRBJ1-5, with 8 bases fitting TRBD1. V shed 5 bases and J 7 bases; nucleotides not matched to a gene: 4. Germline V lookup: CDR1 MNHEY, CDR2 SVGAGI. The CDR3 has 13 residues. CDR3 nucleotides: TGTGCCAGCAGTACAGGGGGGGGACAGCCCCAGCATTTT. Its translation is CASSTGGGQPQHF.

Only one count was recorded for this clone. The chain links TRBV10-2 to TRBJ2-5; 7 bases fit TRBD2. This CDR3 is built from 15 residues. The junction had 15 bases not matched to a gene; V was cut back by 6 bases and J by 8 bases. CDR1 is WSHSY, CDR2 SAAADI, per germline. CDR3 bases: TGCGCCAGCAGCCTAGGGAGGGGTCCTCCGGCTACCCAGTACTTC. Translating it yields CASSLGRGPPATQYF.

The chain couples TRBV5-4 to TRBJ1-4; D may be TRBD1 (6 bases). CDR1 SGHNT and CDR2 YYREEE come from the germline V gene (reference sequence). The CDR3 runs to 15 residues. V lost 4 bases and J lost 0, with 10 bases in between. This CDR3 is CASSRRQATNEKLFF. CDR3 nucleotides: TGTGCCAGCAGCCGCCGACAGGCAACTAATGAAAAACTGTTTTTT.

A word on this clone: At the DNA level, this CDR3 is encoded by other sequences in the same sample as well. J is TRBJ2-2 and V is TRBV28; D gene uncertain. The CDR3 totals 13 residues. V was pared by 2 bases and J by 4 bases, with 5 bases between. From germline, CDR1 is MDHEN and CDR2 SYDVKM. The CDR3 is CASSLESTGELFF. The CDR3 DNA reads TGTGCCAGCAGTTTAGAGAGCACCGGGGAGCTGTTTTTT. Drawing the rest from reference TRBV28 and TRBJ2-2, the complete variable domain is DVKVTQSSRYLVKRTGEKVFLECVQDMDHENMFWYRQDPGLGLRLIYFSYDVKMKEKGDIPEGYSVSREKKERFSLILESASTNQTSMYLCASSLESTGELFFGEGSRLTVL.

The chain has TRBV7-8 and TRBJ1-2; D is unresolved. The germline V gene has CDR1 SGHVS and CDR2 FQNEAQ. The CDR3 totals 15 residues. V was cut by 2 bases and J by 4 bases, with 14 bases left in between. CDR3 protein: CASSLFGTQPYGYTF. DNA of the CDR3: TGTGCCAGCAGCTTATTTGGAACACAACCCTATGGCTACACCTTC.

The J gene is TRBJ2-3, the V gene TRBV5-5, with D maybe TRBD2 (7 bases). The germline V gene encodes CDR1 SGHKS and CDR2 YYEKEE (reference sequence). The CDR3 is 18 residues long. Between the trimmed V and J ends, which lost 6 bases and 2 bases, there was a span of 25 bases. The CDR3: CASTMEGGANLHTDTQYF. The CDR3 coding sequence is TGTGCCAGCACCATGGAGGGGGGGGCCAATCTCCACACAGATACGCAGTATTTT. Variable domain in full (rest from reference TRBV5-5 and TRBJ2-3): DAGVTQSPTHLIKTRGQQVTLRCSPISGHKSVSWYQQVLGQGPQFIFQYYEKEERGRGNFPDRFSARQFPNYSSELNVNALLLGDSALYLCASTMEGGANLHTDTQYFGPGTRLTVL.

Turning to this clone: Other DNA sequences in this sample translate to the same CDR3. The chain recombines TRBV30 with TRBJ2-7; D is perhaps TRBD1 or TRBD2 (6 bases each). Germline V gives CDR1 GTSNPN, CDR2 SVGIG (reference sequence). Trimming cost V 0 bases and J 0 bases, with 9 bases left between them. The CDR3 contains 14 residues. The CDR3: CAWSVGGSSYEQYF. The CDR3 nucleotides read TGTGCCTGGAGTGTAGGGGGGAGCTCCTACGAGCAGTACTTC.

The chain joins TRBV27 to TRBJ2-5; 8 bases are shared with TRBD1. The CDR3 sequence is 14 residues long. Germline V CDR1 and CDR2: MNHEY, SMNVEV (reference sequence). The V and J ends lost 2 bases and 5 bases, in that order; junction bases with no gene match: 4. The chain's CDR3 is CASSLQGAVETQYF. The CDR3, as DNA: TGTGCCAGCAGTTTACAGGGGGCGGTGGAGACCCAGTACTTC.

The chain has TRBV7-3 and TRBJ2-3; D may be TRBD2 (5 bases). This CDR3 comprises 14 residues. Germline CDR1 reads SGHTA; CDR2 reads FQGTGA. V was trimmed by 5 bases and J by 4 bases, leaving 13 bases between them. In DNA, the CDR3 is TGTGCCAGCAGCCCTGGGCCTAGCTCAGATACGCAGTATTTT. Its protein is CASSPGPSSDTQYF.

The chain links TRBV2 to TRBJ2-4; D is ambiguous. CDR3 length: 14 amino acids. Germline V CDR1 and CDR2: SNHLY, FYNNEI. Deletions cut 1 base from V and 7 bases from J, with 11 bases between. The CDR3 DNA reads as TGTGCCAGCAGTGAAGAGGGATCTGGGAACATTCAGTACTTC. It yields the protein CASSEEGSGNIQYF.

The V and J genes are TRBV19 and TRBJ1-5, with TRBD1 as a possible D gene (5 bases). Trimming took off 5 bases at V and 11 bases at J, with 19 bases between the two ends. The CDR3 length is 14 residues. Per the germline V gene, CDR1 is LNHDA and CDR2 is SQIVND (reference sequence). CDR3 residues: CASSARDPVKAQHF. DNA for the CDR3: TGTGCCAGTAGTGCCCGGGACCCGGTTAAGGCCCAGCATTTT.